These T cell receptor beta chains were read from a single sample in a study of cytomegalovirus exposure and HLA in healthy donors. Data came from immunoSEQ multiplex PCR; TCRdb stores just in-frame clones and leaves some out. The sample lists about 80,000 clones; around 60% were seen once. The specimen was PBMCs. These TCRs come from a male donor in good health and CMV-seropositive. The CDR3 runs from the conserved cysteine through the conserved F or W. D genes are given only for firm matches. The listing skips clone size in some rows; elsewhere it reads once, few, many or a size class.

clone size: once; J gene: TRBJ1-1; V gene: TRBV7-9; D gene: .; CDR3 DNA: TGTGCCAGCAGCACTCTGAGGGTGCAGCCCATGAACACTGAAGCTTTCTTT; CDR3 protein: CASSTLRVQPMNTEAFF
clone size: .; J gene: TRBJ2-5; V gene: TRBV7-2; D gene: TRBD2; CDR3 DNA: TGTGCCAGCAGCCGGTATAGCGGGGTTGGGACCCAGTACTTC; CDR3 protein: CASSRYSGVGTQYF
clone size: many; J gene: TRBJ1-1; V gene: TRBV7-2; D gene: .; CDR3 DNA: TGTGCCAGCAGCTTAACCACTAGGGAAGCTTTCTTT; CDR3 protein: CASSLTTREAFF
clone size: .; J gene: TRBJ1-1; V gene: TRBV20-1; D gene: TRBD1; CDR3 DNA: TGCAGTGCCACGGACAGGGAAGCTTTCTTT; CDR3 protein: CSATDREAFF
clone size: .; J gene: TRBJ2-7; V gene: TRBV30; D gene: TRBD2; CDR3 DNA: TGTGCCTGGAGCCCAACGCGACTAGCGCCCTACGAGCAGTACTTC; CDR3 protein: CAWSPTRLAPYEQYF
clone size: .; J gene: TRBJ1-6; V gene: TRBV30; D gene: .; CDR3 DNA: TGTGCCTGGAGTGGGGTGGGACTTTTGACTTCACCCCTCCACTTT; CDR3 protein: CAWSGVGLLTSPLHF
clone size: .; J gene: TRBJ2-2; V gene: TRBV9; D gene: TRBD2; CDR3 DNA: TGTGCCAGCAGCGTAGAGAGCGGGGGGGCCTGGGTCGGGGAGCTGTTTTTT; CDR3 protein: CASSVESGGAWVGELFF
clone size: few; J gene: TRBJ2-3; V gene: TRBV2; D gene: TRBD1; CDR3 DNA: TGTGCCAGCAGTGGAACAGGGGGATACACAGATACGCAGTATTTT; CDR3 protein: CASSGTGGYTDTQYF
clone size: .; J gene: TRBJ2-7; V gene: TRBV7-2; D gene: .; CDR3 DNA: TGTGCCAGCGCTGGGGAGTACGAGCAGTACTTC; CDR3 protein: CASAGEYEQYF
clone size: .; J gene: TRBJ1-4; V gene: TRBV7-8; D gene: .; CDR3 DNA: TGTGCCAGCGGCGGGGTATCTAATGAAAAACTGTTTTTT; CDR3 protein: CASGGVSNEKLFF
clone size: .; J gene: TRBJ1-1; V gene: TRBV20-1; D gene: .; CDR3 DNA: TGCAGTGCTAGATCCTATGGGGCAGCTTTCTTT; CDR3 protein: CSARSYGAAFF
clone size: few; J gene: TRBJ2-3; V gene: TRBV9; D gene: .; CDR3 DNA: TGTGCCAGCAGCGTAAACGCAGGGGAAAATACGCAGTATTTT; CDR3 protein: CASSVNAGENTQYF
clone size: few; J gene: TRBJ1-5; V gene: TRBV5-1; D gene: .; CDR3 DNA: TGCGCCAGCAGCTTGGAAGGGGGTGATCAGCCCCAGCATTTT; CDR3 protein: CASSLEGGDQPQHF
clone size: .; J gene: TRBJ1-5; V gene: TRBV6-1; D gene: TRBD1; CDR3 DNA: TGTGCCAGTCAGGAGGAAGTCAGGGGGCTTCAGCCCCAGCATTTT; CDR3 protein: CASQEEVRGLQPQHF
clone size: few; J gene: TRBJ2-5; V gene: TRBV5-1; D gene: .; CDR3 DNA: TGCGCCAGCAGCCCTCGAGGGAAGGGAGAGACCCAGTACTTC; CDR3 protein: CASSPRGKGETQYF
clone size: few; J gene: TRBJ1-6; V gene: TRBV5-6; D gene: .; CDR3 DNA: TGTGCCAGCAGCCTCTTTCAGGGAAGATATAATTCACCCCTCCACTTT; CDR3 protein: CASSLFQGRYNSPLHF
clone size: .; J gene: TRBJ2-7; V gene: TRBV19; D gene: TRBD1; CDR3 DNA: TGTGCCAGTAGTCTCGACGGGACAGGGACTTACGAGCAGTACTTC; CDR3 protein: CASSLDGTGTYEQYF
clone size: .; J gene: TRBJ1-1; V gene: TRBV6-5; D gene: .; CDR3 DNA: TGTGCCAGCAGGGCACAGGGTGGAGGCACTGAAGCTTTCTTT; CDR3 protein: CASRAQGGGTEAFF
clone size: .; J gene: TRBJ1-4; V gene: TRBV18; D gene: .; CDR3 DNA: TGTGCCAGCTCAGGGGAGGATGAAAAACTGTTTTTT; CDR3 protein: CASSGEDEKLFF
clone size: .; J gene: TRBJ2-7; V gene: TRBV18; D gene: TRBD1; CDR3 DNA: TGTGCCAGCTCACCACTGGAGAGGACAGGGAACTACGAGCAGTACTTC; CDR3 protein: CASSPLERTGNYEQYF
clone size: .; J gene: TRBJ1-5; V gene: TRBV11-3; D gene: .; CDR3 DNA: TGTGCCAGCAGCTTGGGTGGCAATCCGGGTGCACGGTGGTGTCAGCCCCAGCATTTT; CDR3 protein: CASSLGGNPGARWCQPQHF
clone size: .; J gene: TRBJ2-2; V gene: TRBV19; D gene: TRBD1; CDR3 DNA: TGTGCCAGCCTCAAGGGACAGGGGAACACCGGGGAGCTGTTTTTT; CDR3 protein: CASLKGQGNTGELFF
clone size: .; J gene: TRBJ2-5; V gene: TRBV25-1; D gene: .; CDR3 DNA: TGTGCCAGCACTCAAGTCGGGGGACGGGGGACCCAGTACTTC; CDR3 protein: CASTQVGGRGTQYF
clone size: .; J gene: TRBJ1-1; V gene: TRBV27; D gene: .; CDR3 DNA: TGTGCCAGCGCCCTCGCAGGGTTGAACACTGAAGCTTTCTTT; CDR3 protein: CASALAGLNTEAFF
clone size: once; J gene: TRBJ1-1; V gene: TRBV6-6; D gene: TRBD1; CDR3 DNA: TGTGCCAGCAAGACAGGGGGGGGCACTGAAGCTTTCTTT; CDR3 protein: CASKTGGGTEAFF
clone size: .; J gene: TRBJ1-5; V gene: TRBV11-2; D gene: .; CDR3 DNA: TGTGCCAGCAGCTTGAGTAGCAATCAGCCCCAGCATTTT; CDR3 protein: CASSLSSNQPQHF
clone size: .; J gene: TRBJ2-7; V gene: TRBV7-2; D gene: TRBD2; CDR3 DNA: TGTGCCAGCAGCTTAGGGACTAGCAGCTACGAGCAGTACTTC; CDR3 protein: CASSLGTSSYEQYF
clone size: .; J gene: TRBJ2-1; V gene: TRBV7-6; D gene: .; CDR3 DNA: TGTGCCAGCAGCTTAGGACAGGCCAACAATGAGCAGTTCTTC; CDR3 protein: CASSLGQANNEQFF
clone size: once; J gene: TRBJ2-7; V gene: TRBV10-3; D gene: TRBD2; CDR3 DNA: TGTGCCATCAGTGAGTCGTTAGCGGGAGAGGGATCCGAGCAGTACTTC; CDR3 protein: CAISESLAGEGSEQYF
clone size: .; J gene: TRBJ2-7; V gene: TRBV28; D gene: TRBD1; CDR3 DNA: TGTGCCAGCCATGCCCCTTCGGGACAGGGATCCTACGAGCAGTACTTC; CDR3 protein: CASHAPSGQGSYEQYF
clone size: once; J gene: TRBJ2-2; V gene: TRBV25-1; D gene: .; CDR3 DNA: TGTGCCAGCAGGGACACTTACGGGGAGCTGTTTTTT; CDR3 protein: CASRDTYGELFF
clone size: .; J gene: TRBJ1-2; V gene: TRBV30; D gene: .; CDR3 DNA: TGTGCCGGGTTACAGGGAGATTACACCTTC; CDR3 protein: CAGLQGDYTF
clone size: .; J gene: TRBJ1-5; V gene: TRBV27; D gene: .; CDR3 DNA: TGTGCCAGCAGTTTGCCTCCGGGACTTATTAGCAATCAGCCCCAGCATTTT; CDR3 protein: CASSLPPGLISNQPQHF
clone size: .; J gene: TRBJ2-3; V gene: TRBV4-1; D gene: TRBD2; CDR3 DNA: TGCGCCAGCAGCCAAGATTTTGGTAGCGGGGGGGTGCGGTATTTT; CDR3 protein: CASSQDFGSGGVRYF
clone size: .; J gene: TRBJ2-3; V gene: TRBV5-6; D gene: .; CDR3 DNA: TGTGCCAGCAGCTTGACTGCCACAGATACGCAGTATTTT; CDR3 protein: CASSLTATDTQYF
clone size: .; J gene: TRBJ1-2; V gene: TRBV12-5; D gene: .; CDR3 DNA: TGTGCTAGTGGTTTGAACAGCTATGGCTACACCTTC; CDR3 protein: CASGLNSYGYTF
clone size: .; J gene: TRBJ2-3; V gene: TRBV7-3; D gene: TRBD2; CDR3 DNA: TGTGCCAGCAGCTCGTTAGCGGGGCCCACAGATACGCAGTATTTT; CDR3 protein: CASSSLAGPTDTQYF
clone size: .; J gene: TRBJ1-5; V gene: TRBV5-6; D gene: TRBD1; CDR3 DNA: TGTGCCAGCAGCTTCTGGACAGGGGTAAAGGGCAATCAGCCCCAGCATTTT; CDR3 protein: CASSFWTGVKGNQPQHF
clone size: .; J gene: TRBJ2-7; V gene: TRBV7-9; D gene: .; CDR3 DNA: TGTGCCAGCAGCTTAGACGGGGGTTCCTACGAGCAGTACTTC; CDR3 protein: CASSLDGGSYEQYF
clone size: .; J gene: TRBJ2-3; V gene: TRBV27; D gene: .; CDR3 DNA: TGTGCCAGCAGTTTAATGGCGGGGTTCCTGGATACGCAGTATTTT; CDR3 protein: CASSLMAGFLDTQYF
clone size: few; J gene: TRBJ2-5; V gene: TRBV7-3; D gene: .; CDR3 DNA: TGTGCCAGCAGCAAGTCCTTCCCGGGAGTACCCCAAGAGACCCAGTACTTC; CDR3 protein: CASSKSFPGVPQETQYF
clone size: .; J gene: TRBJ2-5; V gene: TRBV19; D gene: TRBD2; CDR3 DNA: TGTGCCAGTAGTGCTGGACTAGCGGGAGGGGGAGAGACCCAGTACTTC; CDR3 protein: CASSAGLAGGGETQYF
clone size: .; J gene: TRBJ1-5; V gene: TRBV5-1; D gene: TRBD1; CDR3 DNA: TGCGCCAGCAGCTTAACCGGGACAGTCAATCAGCCCCAGCATTTT; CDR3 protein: CASSLTGTVNQPQHF